This T cell receptor (beta chain) emerged from a study of graft-versus-host responses after intestinal transplantation. Background on the study: Transplantation in recipients was multivisceral, liver-intestinal, or isolated intestinal. General study findings and limits: Within allografts, high graft-versus-host to host-versus-graft clonal ratios were seen among patients with graft-donor T cell macrochimerism.

The starting material, graft tissue, was processed to release intraepithelial and lamina propria lymphocytes. TCRdb's copy holds only in-frame clones and misses some; the assay was immunoSEQ multiplex PCR. The sample has just over 15,000 clones; just under 75% are singletons. Of note for this clone: What it binds is unknown.

In germline, CDR1 is MGHDK, CDR2 SYGVNS. The CDR3 consists of 14 residues. V lost 8 bases to trimming and J lost 0 bases, with 13 bases between them. The receptor was isolated from a human patient who received an intestinal transplant, so some T cells may come from the graft donor. Material: ileum tissue, obtained 14 days after transplant. V usage is TRBV25-1 and J usage is TRBJ1-1; the D is unclear. As DNA, the CDR3 is TGTGCCAGCGTAGCGGGGATTTTGAACACTGAAGCTTTCTTT. It yields the protein CASVAGILNTEAFF.